The rows below give T cell receptor beta chains drawn from one sample of a study of blood T cell repertoires in COVID-19. Profiling relied on immunoSEQ multiplex PCR, and the TCRdb table lists in-frame clones only, not all of them. The data contain roughly 120,000 clones, roughly 80% of them seen just once; the ten biggest clones take up approximately 1.5%. The sample was peripheral blood. Receptor source: a man aged 50 to 59 with acute or convalescent COVID-19. Each CDR3 is given with its conserved first and last residue. A D gene is named only where the DNA matches it firmly. Only some rows state a clone size, as once, few, many or a class for expanded clones.

j_call d_call v_call clone_size cdr3_aa cdr3_nt
TRBJ2-7 TRBD1 TRBV5-1 - CASSLVSQGRVGEQYF TGCGCCAGCAGCTTGGTATCACAGGGGCGAGTAGGGGAGCAGTACTTC
TRBJ1-6 TRBD1 TRBV4-1 - CASSQGQGSYNSPLHF TGCGCCAGCAGCCAGGGACAGGGTTCCTATAATTCACCCCTCCACTTT
TRBJ1-3 - TRBV11-2 - CASSRGVNSGNTIYF TGTGCCAGCAGCCGGGGGGTCAACTCTGGAAACACCATATATTTT
TRBJ2-1 - TRBV5-1 - CASSAGIYNEQFF TGCGCCAGCAGCGCGGGGATCTACAATGAGCAGTTCTTC
TRBJ1-1 - TRBV2 - CASSLQVGAFF TGTGCCAGCAGTCTGCAGGTTGGAGCTTTCTTT
TRBJ2-7 TRBD1 TRBV6-6 - CASSSTGTAASYEQYF TGTGCCAGCAGTTCCACCGGGACAGCGGCCTCCTACGAGCAGTACTTC
TRBJ2-5 - TRBV15 - CATSRERTAGVETQYF TGTGCCACCAGCAGAGAAAGGACAGCTGGGGTCGAGACCCAGTACTTC
TRBJ2-7 TRBD1 TRBV25-1 - CASSESGDRGLREQYF TGTGCCAGCAGTGAATCCGGGGACAGGGGTCTGAGGGAGCAGTACTTC
TRBJ1-5 - TRBV18 - CASSLTGRGQPQHF TGTGCCAGCTCGCTCACAGGACGGGGGCAGCCCCAGCATTTT
TRBJ1-1 - TRBV27 - CASSLFGSPAFF TGTGCCAGCAGTTTATTTGGGAGTCCGGCTTTCTTT
TRBJ2-7 - TRBV7-2 - CASSLDPSFYEQYF TGTGCCAGCAGCTTAGATCCCAGTTTTTACGAGCAGTACTTC
TRBJ1-2 TRBD1 TRBV29-1 - CSGRGPGGYYGYTF TGCAGCGGGAGGGGGCCAGGGGGATACTATGGCTACACCTTC
TRBJ1-5 - TRBV28 - CASSSLGQPQHF TGTGCCAGCAGTTCCTTGGGCCAGCCCCAGCATTTT
TRBJ1-1 - TRBV11-2 - CASSLSGVEAFF TGTGCCAGCAGCTTATCAGGGGTTGAAGCTTTCTTT
TRBJ2-7 TRBD2 TRBV11-2 - CASSRNSGMIYEQYF TGTGCCAGCAGCCGAAATAGCGGGATGATCTACGAGCAGTACTTC
TRBJ2-3 - TRBV6-5 - CASRYILTDTQYF TGTGCCAGCAGATATATCTTAACAGATACGCAGTATTTT
TRBJ2-7 TRBD1 TRBV4-2 few CASSPQGRGLDEQYF TGTGCCAGCAGCCCACAGGGGAGAGGCTTGGACGAGCAGTACTTC
TRBJ2-7 - TRBV7-2 - CASSLASAAGEQYF TGTGCCAGCAGCTTAGCCTCGGCCGCAGGGGAGCAGTACTTC
TRBJ1-1 TRBD1 TRBV6-5 - CASSYDRGYTEAFF TGTGCCAGCAGTTACGACAGGGGTTACACTGAAGCTTTCTTT
TRBJ1-5 - TRBV2 - CASSVGPREGQPQHF TGTGCCAGCAGTGTAGGTCCACGGGAAGGGCAGCCCCAGCATTTT
TRBJ2-2 TRBD1 TRBV30 - CAWSTEGATNTGELFF TGTGCCTGGAGTACCGAGGGGGCCACGAACACCGGGGAGCTGTTTTTT
TRBJ1-2 - TRBV5-4 - CASSSRGGRLGYTF TGTGCCAGCAGTTCGAGGGGGGGTAGATTAGGCTACACCTTC
TRBJ2-3 TRBD1 TRBV5-1 - CASSFDDRVTDTQYF TGCGCCAGCAGCTTTGACGACAGGGTCACAGATACGCAGTATTTT
TRBJ1-2 TRBD1 TRBV19 few CASSIPGGESGYTF TGTGCCAGTAGTATCCCAGGGGGCGAGAGTGGCTACACCTTC
TRBJ1-1 TRBD1 TRBV19 - CASSIEGGDLTAFF TGTGCCAGTAGTATAGAAGGGGGCGATCTCACGGCTTTCTTT
TRBJ2-2 - TRBV2 - CASSEVAGSGELFF TGTGCCAGCAGTGAGGTGGCTGGGAGCGGGGAGCTGTTTTTT
TRBJ2-7 - TRBV18 - CASSSAPGPYEQYF TGTGCCAGCTCGTCCGCCCCAGGGCCCTACGAGCAGTACTTC
TRBJ2-3 - TRBV7-8 - CASSLEGAGADTQYF TGTGCCAGCAGCTTAGAGGGCGCGGGCGCAGATACGCAGTATTTT
TRBJ2-2 TRBD2 TRBV7-2 - CASSLVAGTGELFF TGTGCCAGCAGCTTAGTAGCGGGCACCGGGGAGCTGTTTTTT
TRBJ1-1 - TRBV6-5 - CASGAGNTEAFF TGTGCCAGCGGAGCGGGGAACACTGAAGCTTTCTTT
TRBJ1-4 - TRBV19 - CASSIKGVPNEKLFF TGTGCCAGTAGTATAAAAGGGGTACCTAATGAAAAACTGTTTTTT
TRBJ2-1 - TRBV5-1 - CAPRRSGLRVF TGCGCCCCCCGAAGGAGTGGACTCCGGGTCTTC
TRBJ1-5 TRBD1 TRBV5-1 - CASSLGQGANQPQHF TGCGCCAGCAGCTTGGGGCAGGGGGCCAATCAGCCCCAGCATTTT
TRBJ2-1 - TRBV7-3 - CASSYGNSYNEQFF TGTGCCAGCAGCTACGGTAACTCCTACAATGAGCAGTTCTTC
TRBJ2-3 TRBD2 TRBV5-1 - CASSYGLASDTQYF TGCGCCAGCAGCTACGGACTAGCATCAGATACGCAGTATTTT
TRBJ2-3 TRBD2 TRBV3-1/TRBV3-2 - CASSQSWTSGGKNADTQYF TGTGCCAGCAGCCAATCCTGGACTAGCGGGGGGAAGAATGCAGATACGCAGTATTTT
TRBJ2-3 TRBD2 TRBV5-1 - CASSLGLAGPSTDTQYF TGCGCCAGCAGCTTGGGGCTAGCGGGACCTAGCACAGATACGCAGTATTTT
TRBJ1-3 - TRBV13 - CASSLQGSGNTIYF TGTGCCAGCAGCCTGCAGGGATCTGGAAACACCATATATTTT
TRBJ2-3 - TRBV6-5 - CASTRTVDTQYF TGTGCCAGCACGCGGACAGTAGATACGCAGTATTTT
TRBJ1-1 - TRBV19 - CASLRGGTEAFF TGTGCCAGTTTACGGGGAGGCACTGAAGCTTTCTTT
TRBJ1-4 TRBD1 TRBV2 once CASSEQQGAGEKLFF TGTGCCAGCAGTGAACAGCAGGGGGCTGGGGAAAAACTGTTTTTT
TRBJ1-1 - TRBV5-1 - CASSLGTEAFF TGCGCCAGCAGCCTTGGGACAGAAGCTTTCTTT
TRBJ1-1 - TRBV5-1 - CASSVTGNTEAFF TGCGCCAGCAGCGTGACTGGGAACACTGAAGCTTTCTTT
TRBJ1-2 TRBD1 TRBV6-6 few CATLDRGQYGYTF TGTGCCACCCTGGACAGGGGGCAGTATGGCTACACCTTC
TRBJ2-2 - TRBV6-5 - CASAGRSHTGELFF TGTGCCAGCGCTGGGAGGTCGCACACCGGGGAGCTGTTTTTT
TRBJ1-2 - TRBV18 - CASSPESGLAYGYTF TGTGCCAGCTCACCAGAATCTGGCCTCGCCTATGGCTACACCTTC
TRBJ1-5 - TRBV6-2/TRBV6-3 - CASSPTGTVSQPQHF TGTGCCAGCAGCCCGACAGGAACGGTTAGTCAGCCCCAGCATTTT
TRBJ1-6 - TRBV6-5 - CASSTPGSPLHF TGTGCCAGCAGTACTCCAGGGTCACCCCTCCACTTT
TRBJ2-4 - TRBV12-5 once CASGPTGWAKNIQYF TGTGCTAGTGGCCCCACAGGGTGGGCCAAAAACATTCAGTACTTC